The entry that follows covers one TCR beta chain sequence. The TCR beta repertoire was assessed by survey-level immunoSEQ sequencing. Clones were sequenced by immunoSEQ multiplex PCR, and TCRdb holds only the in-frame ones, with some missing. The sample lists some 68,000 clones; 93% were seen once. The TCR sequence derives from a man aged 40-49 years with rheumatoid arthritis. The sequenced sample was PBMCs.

The CDR3 nucleotides are TGTGCCAGCACCGATAGACGGGACAATCAGCCCCAGCATTTT. Protein sequence: CASTDRRDNQPQHF. The chain employs TRBV5-6 and TRBJ1-5; D is uncertain. V shed 6 bases and J shed 3 bases, with 13 bases lying between them. There are 14 residues in the CDR3. Germline values: CDR1 SGHDT, CDR2 YYEEEE.